The following is a T cell receptor beta chain sequence with its context. The specificity of this receptor is unknown. No base quality values were provided; no much bigger clone lies one nucleotide off. Each collaborating institution followed its own protocols to collect whole blood in K2EDTA tubes. For TCRbeta analysis, collaborators shipped samples as frozen whole blood, isolated PBMCs, or DNA extracted from either of those sample types. There are 12 amino acids in the CDR3, from cysteine to phenylalanine inclusive. Only the CDR3 portion is preserved as DNA: 36 bases, with reading frame beginning at the first base. Reading the germline V gene gives CDR1 SGHTS and CDR2 YDEGEE. Trimming at the junction amounts to 1 base on V and 5 bases on J, and the germline ends lie 7 bases apart. This specimen comes from a study of blood T cell repertoires in COVID-19 (dated by TCRdb to about 2020). In the study overall: The collaborator samples originated in the United States, Italy and Spain and spanned the acute and convalescent phases of COVID-19. The material from the prospective study consisted of cDNA or gDNA derived from T cells, B-cell-depleted T cells, or PBMCs. Deeply sampled blood TCRbeta repertoires from subjects exposed to, actively infected with, or recovered from COVID-19 were included in the dataset. The repertoires were released in a freely available public database intended as a resource for research on the immune response to SARS-CoV-2. The samples were drawn from the first 160 participants of the ongoing ImmuneRACE study and from 1,254 subjects provided by 6 global collaborators. Sample metadata almost always included a de-identified subject ID, COVID-19 status, age in years and sex. Where HLA class I and class II types were available, the types were taken from metadata supplied by the sample provider, not from assay-based typing.

Beyond this particular receptor, the publication reports: How much clinical and demographic metadata was included differed by source and by participant, and the metadata was provided uncurated.

TCRbeta CDR3 regions were amplified from genomic DNA using the immunoSEQ Assay, a bias-controlled multiplex PCR. The study's own analysis went as follows. The number of nucleated cells in each sample was estimated from the amplification of reference gene primers within the assay. Sequence reads were collapsed and filtered to measure the absolute abundance of every unique TCRbeta CDR3 rearrangement. For each sample, productive Simpson clonality was calculated as the square root of Simpson's diversity index across productive rearrangements. This is the immuneACCESS table as TCRdb keeps it, with only in-frame sequences that have V and J called. A part of the clones is gone; compared with another copy, unresolved V genes explain less than half, and the rest is unexplained. The DNA gave D and trimming, while V, J and clone size come from that table. The sample data list about 99,000 clones, and about four fifths of these were observed just once. Approximately 3.5% of the sample comes from the top ten.

The specimen was peripheral blood. The rearrangement joined TRBV5-8 to TRBJ2-7; TRBD1 is a weak D gene call, 5 bases matching. This TCR was sampled from a woman older than 75 with active or convalescent COVID-19. The CDR3 protein is CASSLQGHEQYF. DNA sequence: TGTGCCAGCAGCTTGCAGGGCCACGAGCAGTACTTC.